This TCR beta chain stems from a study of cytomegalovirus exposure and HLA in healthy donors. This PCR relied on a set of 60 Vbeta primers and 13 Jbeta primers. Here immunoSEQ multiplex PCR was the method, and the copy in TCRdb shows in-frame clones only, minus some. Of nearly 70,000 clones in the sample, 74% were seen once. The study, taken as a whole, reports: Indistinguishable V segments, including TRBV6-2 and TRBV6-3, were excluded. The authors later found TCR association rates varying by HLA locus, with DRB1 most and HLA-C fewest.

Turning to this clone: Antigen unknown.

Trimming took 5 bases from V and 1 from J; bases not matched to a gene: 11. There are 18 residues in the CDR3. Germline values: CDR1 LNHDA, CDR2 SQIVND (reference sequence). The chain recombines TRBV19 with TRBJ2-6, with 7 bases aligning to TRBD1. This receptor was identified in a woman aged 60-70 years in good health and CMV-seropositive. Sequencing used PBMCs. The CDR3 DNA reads TGTGCCAGTAGTTTAACGACAGGGCGACGGTCTGGGGCCAACGTCCTGACTTTC. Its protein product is CASSLTTGRRSGANVLTF.